These 9 T cell receptor beta chains share one sample of origin, sequenced in a study of breast tumors, draining lymph nodes, adjacent tissues. MiXCR was run by TCRdb on the multiplex PCR reads, yielding one entry per CDR3 protein. The sample carries about 15,000 distinct CDR3 sequences, roughly 45% recorded once. Sequencing was done on a sample of tumor-adjacent breast tissue. These receptors were collected from a female donor with breast cancer. Some clones in this sample may be carry-over from other donors' samples.

This clonotype appeared many times. The J gene is TRBJ2-3, the V gene TRBV6-1, with TRBD2 matching 12 bases. The length of the CDR3 is 12 residues. J lost 6 bases, V lost 10 bases, and 2 bases had no gene match. Germline lookup yields CDR1 MNHNS and CDR2 SASEGT. CDR3 sequence (DNA): TGTGCCACGGGACTAGCGGGTGATACGCAGTATTTT. As protein: CATGLAGDTQYF.

The chain employs TRBV12-3 or TRBV12-4 and TRBJ2-2; TRBD1 is a possible D gene (6 bases). There are 15 residues in the CDR3. The ends were cut back, 3 bases at V and 4 bases at J, with 12 bases in the middle. The CDR3 is CASSLVGQSTGELFF. CDR3 nucleotide sequence: TGTGCCAGCAGTTTGGTAGGACAGAGCACCGGGGAGCTGTTTTTT.

The J gene is TRBJ2-3, the V gene TRBV19; 10 positions match TRBD1. Germline lookup yields CDR1 LNHDA and CDR2 SQIVND (reference sequence). J was trimmed by 5 bases and V by 1 base; bases with no gene match: 3. This CDR3 has 15 amino acids. For the CDR3, the DNA is TGTGCCAGTAGTATAGGCGGGACAGGGGTAGATACGCAGTATTTT. Encoded protein: CASSIGGTGVDTQYF.

V gene TRBV15 combines with J gene TRBJ1-2; 9 bases map to TRBD1. V dropped 3 bases and J dropped 4; count of bases not matched to a gene: 6. Germline lookup yields CDR1 LNHNV and CDR2 YYDKDF (reference sequence). This CDR3 spans 15 amino acids. CDR3 residues: CATSSFNRGPYGYTF. The CDR3 region has the DNA TGTGCCACCAGCAGTTTCAACAGGGGGCCCTATGGCTACACCTTC.

This clonotype was seen many times. The chain carries TRBV7-2 and TRBJ1-1; D is undetermined. In germline, CDR1 is SGHTA, CDR2 FQGNSA. Deletions cut 3 bases from V and 5 bases from J, with 10 bases between. This CDR3 has 13 amino acids. In DNA form, the CDR3 reads TGTGCCAGCAGCTTTTCTCCCGGGACTGAAGCTTTCTTT. Its translation: CASSFSPGTEAFF.

This clonotype is labeled medium-sized. V is TRBV6-2 or TRBV6-3 and J is TRBJ1-4; TRBD1 matches at 9 bases. In germline, CDR1 is MNHEY, CDR2 SVGEGT. With V trimmed by 6 bases and J by 8 bases, 7 bases remained unmatched. The CDR3 contains 14 residues. This CDR3 reads CASRGQGMEEKLFF. In DNA, the CDR3 is TGTGCCAGCAGAGGACAGGGGATGGAGGAAAAACTGTTTTTT.

In this sample, this clonotype turned up many times. The J gene is TRBJ2-3, the V gene TRBV24-1; 7 bases are a match to TRBD1. The CDR3 has 15 amino acids. Per the germline V gene, CDR1 is KGHDR and CDR2 is SFDVKD. V lost 1 base, J lost 5 bases, and 5 bases stayed unmatched. The CDR3, as DNA: TGTGCCACCAGTGATTTAGTCAGGGGGATAGATACGCAGTATTTT. Its protein product is CATSDLVRGIDTQYF.

This clonotype was seen once. The chain has TRBV3-1 and TRBJ2-7; no definite D call. V dropped 1 base and J dropped 5 bases, with 12 bases sitting between them. Germline CDR1 LGHDT, CDR2 YNNKEL (reference sequence). The CDR3 runs to 14 residues. Written as DNA, the CDR3 is TGTGCCAGCAGCCAAGTCGTCGACGGACACGAGCAGTACTTC. This encodes CASSQVVDGHEQYF.

This clonotype is categorized as medium-sized. The V call is TRBV9, the J call TRBJ2-5; unclear D gene. The CDR3 is 13 amino acids. In germline, CDR1 is SGDLS, CDR2 YYNGEE. Deletions cut 1 base from V and 7 bases from J, with 11 bases between. This CDR3 reads CASSVTAAGTQYF. The CDR3 DNA follows: TGTGCCAGCAGCGTAACTGCGGCAGGGACCCAGTACTTC.